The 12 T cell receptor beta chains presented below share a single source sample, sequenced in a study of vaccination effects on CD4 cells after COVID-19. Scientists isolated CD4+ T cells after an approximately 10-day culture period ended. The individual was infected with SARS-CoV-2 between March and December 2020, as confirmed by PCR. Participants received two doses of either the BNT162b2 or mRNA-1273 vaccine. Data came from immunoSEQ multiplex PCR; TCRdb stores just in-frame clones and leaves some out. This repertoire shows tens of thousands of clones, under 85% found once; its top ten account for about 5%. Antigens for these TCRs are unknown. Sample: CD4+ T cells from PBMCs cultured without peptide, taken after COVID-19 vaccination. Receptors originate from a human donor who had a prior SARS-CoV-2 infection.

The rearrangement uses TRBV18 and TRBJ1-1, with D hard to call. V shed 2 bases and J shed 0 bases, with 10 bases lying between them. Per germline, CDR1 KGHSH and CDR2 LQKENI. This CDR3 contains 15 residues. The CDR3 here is CASSPNAPVNTEAFF. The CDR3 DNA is TGTGCCAGCTCACCAAATGCTCCAGTGAACACTGAAGCTTTCTTT.

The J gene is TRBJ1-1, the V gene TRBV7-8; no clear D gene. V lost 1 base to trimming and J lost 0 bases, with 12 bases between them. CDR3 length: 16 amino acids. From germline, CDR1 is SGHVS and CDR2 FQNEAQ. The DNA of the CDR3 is TGTGCCAGCAGCTTAGTTGCCGGAGGCATGAACACTGAAGCTTTCTTT. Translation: CASSLVAGGMNTEAFF.

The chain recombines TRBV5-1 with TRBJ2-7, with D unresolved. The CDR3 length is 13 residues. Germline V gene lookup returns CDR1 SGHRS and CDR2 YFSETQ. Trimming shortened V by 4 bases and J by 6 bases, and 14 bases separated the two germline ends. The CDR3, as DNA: TGCGCCAGCAGCCACCCCACACTGTCCGAGCAGTACTTC. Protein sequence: CASSHPTLSEQYF.

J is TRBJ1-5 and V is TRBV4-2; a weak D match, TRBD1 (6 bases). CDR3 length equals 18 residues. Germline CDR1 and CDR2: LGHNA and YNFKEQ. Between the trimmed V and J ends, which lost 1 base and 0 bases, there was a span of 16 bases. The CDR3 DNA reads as TGTGCCAGCAGCCAAGGTAAGGGGGACGTAAATAGCAATCAGCCCCAGCATTTT. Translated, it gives CASSQGKGDVNSNQPQHF.

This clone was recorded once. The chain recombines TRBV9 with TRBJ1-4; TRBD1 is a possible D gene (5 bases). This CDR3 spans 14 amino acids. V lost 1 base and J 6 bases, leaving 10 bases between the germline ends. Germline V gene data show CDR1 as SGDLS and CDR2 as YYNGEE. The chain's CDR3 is CASSVQGGDEKLFF. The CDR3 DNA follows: TGTGCCAGCAGCGTACAGGGCGGGGATGAAAAACTGTTTTTT.

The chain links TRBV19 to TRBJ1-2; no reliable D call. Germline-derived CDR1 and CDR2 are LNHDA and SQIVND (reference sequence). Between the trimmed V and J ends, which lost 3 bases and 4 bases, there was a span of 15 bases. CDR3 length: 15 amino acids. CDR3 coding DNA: TGTGCCAGTAGTATGCAGGATTCCCCCGGCTATGGCTACACCTTC. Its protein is CASSMQDSPGYGYTF. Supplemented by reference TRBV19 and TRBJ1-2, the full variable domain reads DGGITQSPKYLFRKEGQNVTLSCEQNLNHDAMYWYRQDPGQGLRLIYYSQIVNDFQKGDIAEGYSVSREKKESFPLTVTSAQKNPTAFYLCASSMQDSPGYGYTFGSGTRLTVV.

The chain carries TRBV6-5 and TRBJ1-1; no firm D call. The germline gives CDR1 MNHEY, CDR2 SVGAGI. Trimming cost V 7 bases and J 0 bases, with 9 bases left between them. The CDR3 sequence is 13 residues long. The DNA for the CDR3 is TGTGCCAGCACCACGAGAATGAACACTGAAGCTTTCTTT. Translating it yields CASTTRMNTEAFF.

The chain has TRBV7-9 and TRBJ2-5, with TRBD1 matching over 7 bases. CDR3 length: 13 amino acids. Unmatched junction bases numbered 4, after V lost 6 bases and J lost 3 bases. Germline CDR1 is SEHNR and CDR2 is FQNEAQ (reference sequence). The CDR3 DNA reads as TGTGCCAGCAGACCTACAGGGGAAGAGACCCAGTACTTC. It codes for CASRPTGEETQYF.

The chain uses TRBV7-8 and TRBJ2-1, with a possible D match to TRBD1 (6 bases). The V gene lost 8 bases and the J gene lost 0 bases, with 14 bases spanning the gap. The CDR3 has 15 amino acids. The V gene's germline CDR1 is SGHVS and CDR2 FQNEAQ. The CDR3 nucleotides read TGTGCCAGCTCTCATCGGACAGTCTCCTACAATGAGCAGTTCTTC. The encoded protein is CASSHRTVSYNEQFF.

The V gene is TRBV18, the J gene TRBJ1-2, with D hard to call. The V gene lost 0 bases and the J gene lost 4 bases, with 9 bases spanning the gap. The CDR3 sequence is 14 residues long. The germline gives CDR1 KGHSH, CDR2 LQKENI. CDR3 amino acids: CASSPPHVGYGYTF. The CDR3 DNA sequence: TGTGCCAGCTCACCACCCCACGTCGGCTATGGCTACACCTTC.

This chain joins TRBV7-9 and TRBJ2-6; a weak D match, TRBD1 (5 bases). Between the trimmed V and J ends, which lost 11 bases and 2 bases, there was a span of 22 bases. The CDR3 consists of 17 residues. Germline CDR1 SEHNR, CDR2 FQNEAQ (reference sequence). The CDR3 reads CAGRRSRESTGANVLTF. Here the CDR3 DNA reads TGTGCCGGGCGGCGGAGCAGGGAATCAACTGGGGCCAACGTCCTGACTTTC.

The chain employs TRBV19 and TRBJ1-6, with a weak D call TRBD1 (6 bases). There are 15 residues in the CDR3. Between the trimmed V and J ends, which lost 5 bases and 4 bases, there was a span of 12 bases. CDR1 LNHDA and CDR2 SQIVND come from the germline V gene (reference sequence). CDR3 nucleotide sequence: TGTGCCAGTAGTCAGGCCGACAGGTATAATTCACCCCTCCACTTT. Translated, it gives CASSQADRYNSPLHF.